Here is one T cell receptor (beta chain) with its context. The method was immunoSEQ multiplex PCR; TCRdb's version includes in-frame clones alone and lacks a portion of them. The sample includes some 45,000 clones, approximately 85% of them seen just once. The CDR3 runs 16 residues. With 0 bases clipped from V and 8 bases from J, the junction kept 9 bases outside the gene matches. Germline lookup yields CDR1 SGHRS and CDR2 YFSETQ. The sample belongs to a study of blood T cell repertoires in COVID-19. Overall study: Samples representing acute and convalescent COVID-19 were sourced from the United States, Italy and Spain.

V gene TRBV5-1 combines with J gene TRBJ2-1; 9 nucleotides line up with TRBD1. The sequence derives from an elderly woman with acute or convalescent COVID-19. The sequencing sample was made of peripheral blood. DNA for the CDR3: TGCGCCAGCAGCTTGGCAGGACAGGGGTATGGCTATGAGCAGTTCTTC. Translating gives CASSLAGQGYGYEQFF.